This T cell receptor beta chain was recorded in a study of T cells in Graves' hyperthyroidism and ophthalmopathy. The study's findings and limits: Most clonotypes that expanded in the thyroid above 0.001 also showed up in blood. Using 13 V-J features, a model discriminated ophthalmopathy from stable hyperthyroidism.

The germline V gene has CDR1 MNHEY and CDR2 SVGAGI. The length of the CDR3 is 13 residues. The V and J ends lost 5 bases and 1 base respectively, with 8 bases between them. Ophthalmopathy patients had moderate-to-severe active disease, CAS ≥3, NOSPECS ≥4, and disease duration under 3 months. Thyroid ultrasound, orbital computed tomography, clinical symptoms, and serum thyroxine and TRAb underpinned diagnoses. TCR beta CDR3 regions were amplified from RNA transcripts. A first-round RT-PCR of the TCR CDR3 used the HTBI primer set. MiXCR, run by TCRdb on the multiplex PCR reads, gives a single entry per CDR3 protein. The sample comprises 350,000 or so distinct CDR3 sequences, around 18% of which are singletons, and about a sixth rests with the top ten. For this clonotype: What it binds is not known.

The sample taken for sequencing was blood. V is TRBV6-5 and J is TRBJ2-5; D remains ambiguous. This clonotype was obtained from a woman between 40 and 55 years old with Graves' ophthalmopathy. CDR3 sequence (DNA): TGTGCCAGCAGTACTCAGTCCCAAGAGACCCAGTACTTC. Translation: CASSTQSQETQYF.